This TCR beta chain came from a study of T cell responses to AZD1222 COVID-19 vaccine. The data were produced by immunoSEQ multiplex PCR, yet TCRdb's version contains in-frame clones alone and is incomplete. Here the sample spans about 69,000 clones, just over 85% being singletons. The germline V gene has CDR1 SGHAT and CDR2 FQNNGV. With 3 bases removed from V and 5 bases from J, the gap between germline ends came to 8 bases. This CDR3 contains 14 residues. This chain uses TRBV11-2 with TRBJ1-6; the D is unclear. The receptor was isolated from an adult in good health. Here the sequenced sample was peripheral blood, taken on day 0 of AZD1222 vaccination. This chain's CDR3 is CASSFSGDNSPLHF. The CDR3 nucleotides are TGTGCCAGCAGCTTTTCAGGAGATAATTCACCCCTCCACTTT.